Listed here are 8 T cell receptor beta chains from one sample, sequenced in a study of T cells in Graves' hyperthyroidism and ophthalmopathy. Amplification of TCR beta CDR3 regions was performed using RNA transcripts as template. With the HTBI primer set, the TCR CDR3 went through a first round of RT-PCR. TCRdb re-derived calls from the multiplex PCR reads in MiXCR, one entry per CDR3 protein. The sample lists 200,000 to 250,000 distinct CDR3 sequences; around 17% were seen once. Sequencing used blood. The receptors shown here come from a man aged 35-49 years with Graves' hyperthyroidism.

V usage is TRBV6-2 or TRBV6-3 and J usage is TRBJ1-2; D is possibly TRBD1 (6 bases). CDR3 length: 11 residues. From germline, CDR1 is MNHEY and CDR2 SVGEGT. V lost 6 bases, J lost 4 bases, and 6 bases lay in between. The DNA of the CDR3 is TGTGCCAGCAGCAGGGGCTATGGCTACACCTTC. Translation: CASSRGYGYTF.

This clonotype was found many times. CDR3 amino acids: CASSLDARQGGSNEKLFF. Written as DNA, the CDR3 is TGTGCCAGCAGCTTAGATGCCAGACAGGGAGGCAGCAACGAAAAACTGTTTTTT. The chain carries TRBV11-2 and TRBJ1-4; 7 positions match TRBD1. The CDR3 is made up of 18 amino acids. V lost 0 bases, J lost 8 bases, and 15 bases stayed unmatched. The germline V gene has CDR1 SGHAT and CDR2 FQNNGV. Full variable domain (outside the CDR3, taken from reference TRBV11-2 and TRBJ1-4): EAGVAQSPRYKIIEKRQSVAFWCNPISGHATLYWYQQILGQGPKLLIQFQNNGVVDDSQLPKDRFSAERLKGVDSTLKIQPAKLEDSAVYLCASSLDARQGGSNEKLFFGSGTQLSVL.

The sample holds many counts of this clonotype. The chain combines TRBV7-2 with TRBJ2-1; D call uncertain. This CDR3 spans 14 amino acids. Per germline, CDR1 SGHTA and CDR2 FQGNSA. Trimming took 5 bases from V and 8 from J, leaving 16 bases between them. Here the CDR3 reads CASSPALVGHEQFF. The CDR3 DNA sequence: TGTGCCAGCAGCCCCGCCCTGGTCGGCCATGAGCAGTTCTTC.

Of note for this clonotype: A read error may explain this, as a much larger clone is one base away. J is TRBJ2-2 and V is TRBV7-6; TRBD2 aligns across 12 bases. CDR1 and CDR2 (germline): SGHVS, FNYEAQ. CDR3 length: 17 residues. The chain's CDR3 is CASSSRLAGDNTGELLF. DNA for the CDR3: TGTGCCAGCAGCTCCAGACTAGCGGGGGATAACACCGGGGAGCTGCTTTTT.

J is TRBJ2-3 and V is TRBV11-2; 13 bases match TRBD2. Germline V gives CDR1 SGHAT, CDR2 FQNNGV. This CDR3 spans 16 amino acids. Unmatched junction bases numbered 4, after V lost 3 bases and J lost 4 bases. CDR3 DNA sequence: TGTGCCAGCAGCTTTACTAGCGGGGGGGGTCCAGATACGCAGTATTTT. Translating gives CASSFTSGGGPDTQYF.

This clonotype was counted at least ten times. The chain has TRBV7-2 and TRBJ2-5; 8 bases match TRBD2. V was pared by 5 bases and J by 2 bases, with 4 bases of the junction left unmatched. Germline CDR1 reads SGHTA; CDR2 reads FQGNSA. This CDR3 is 14 amino acids long. DNA of the CDR3: TGTGCCAGCAGCCTTAGCGGGGTACAAGAGACCCAGTACTTC. It yields the protein CASSLSGVQETQYF.

This clonotype was counted at least ten times. V usage is TRBV20-1 and J usage is TRBJ2-5; a weak D match, TRBD2 (7 bases). Looked up from germline, CDR1 is DFQATT and CDR2 is SNEGSKA (reference sequence). Trimming took off 5 bases at V and 1 base at J, with 20 bases between the two ends. The CDR3 is 16 amino acids. The CDR3 sequence: CSARAPAGAPQETQYF. The DNA for the CDR3 is TGCAGTGCTCGCGCCCCCGCGGGGGCTCCCCAAGAGACCCAGTACTTC.

This clonotype showed up many times. The gene calls are TRBV6-2 or TRBV6-3 and TRBJ2-1; 11 bases match TRBD2. Germline values: CDR1 MNHEY, CDR2 SVGEGT. J gave up 0 bases and V 6 bases, and 7 bases lay outside the gene matches. CDR3 length: 17 amino acids. DNA for the CDR3: TGTGCCAGCAGACGACTAGCGGGGACGAGCTCCTACAATGAGCAGTTCTTC. This translates into CASRRLAGTSSYNEQFF.